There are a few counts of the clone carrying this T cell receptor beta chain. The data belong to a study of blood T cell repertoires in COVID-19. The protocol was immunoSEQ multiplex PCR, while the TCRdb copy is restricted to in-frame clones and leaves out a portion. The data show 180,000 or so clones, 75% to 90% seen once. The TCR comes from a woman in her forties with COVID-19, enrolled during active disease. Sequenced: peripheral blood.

CDR3 sequence reads: CSVSIPLGTKETQYF. CDR3 in DNA: TGCAGCGTTTCAATCCCACTTGGAACTAAAGAGACCCAGTACTTC. The rearrangement links TRBV29-1 to TRBJ2-5; D unresolved. Germline CDR1 SQVTM, CDR2 ANQGSEA. The CDR3 sequence is 15 residues long. Trimming took 5 bases from V and 3 from J, leaving 19 bases between them.